This T cell receptor (beta chain) stems from a study of OX40 agonist ivuxolimab in advanced cancers. Sequencing was performed with immunoSEQ multiplex PCR; in TCRdb, only in-frame clones are kept and a portion is missing. This table has roughly 63,000 clones, approximately 89% appearing once. V lost 1 base, J lost 5 bases, and 10 bases stayed unmatched. This CDR3 has 17 residues. The V gene's germline CDR1 is SEHNR and CDR2 FQNEAQ (reference sequence). Study-wide results and limits: The study found that CD8+ T cells averaged more expanded clones than CD4+. At 0.1-3.0 mg/kg, partial responders had clonal expansion among the lowest observed. By week 6 at 0.1 to 3.0 mg/kg, blood CD4+ and CD8+ T cells had expanded clonally. The investigators did not determine what antigen specificity the expanded peripheral T cells had.

A word on this clone: Its cognate antigen is unknown.

J is TRBJ2-2 and V is TRBV7-9; 7 bases map to TRBD1. The sequencing here drew on CD4+ or CD8+ T cells sorted from blood, taken in a trial of the OX40 agonist ivuxolimab. This receptor was taken from an adult with an advanced solid tumor such as melanoma, head and neck, liver or kidney cancer. CDR3 in DNA: TGTGCCAGCAGCTTAGGCACCGGGACAGAATTTACCGGGGAGCTGTTTTTT. Encoded protein: CASSLGTGTEFTGELFF.